This T cell receptor (beta chain) appears in the sequencing data of a study of T cell responses to AZD1222 COVID-19 vaccine. Method: immunoSEQ multiplex PCR; TCRdb's copy keeps in-frame clones and lacks some. The table includes about 100,000 clones, around nine tenths detected once. As regards this clone: What it binds is not known.

Study outcomes and limitations: Of the AZD1222 recipients, only 5 or 6 were seropositive at baseline.

CDR1 and CDR2 (germline): SGHVS, FQNEAQ. The CDR3 runs to 17 residues. V was cut by 5 bases and J by 3 bases, with 20 bases left in between. The rearrangement joins TRBV7-8 to TRBJ2-1; perhaps D is TRBD1 or TRBD2 (6 bases each). The sample consisted of peripheral blood, taken on day 0 of AZD1222 vaccination. The sequence derives from an adult in good health. CDR3 in amino acids: CASSPYPPGARYNEQFF. The CDR3 DNA sequence: TGTGCCAGCAGCCCCTACCCCCCGGGGGCCCGCTACAATGAGCAGTTCTTC.